A selection of T cell receptor beta chains follows, all from one sample in a study of cytomegalovirus exposure and HLA in healthy donors. Profiled with immunoSEQ multiplex PCR; TCRdb holds only in-frame clones, not every one. Of approximately 73,000 clones listed, around 79% are singletons. The sample was PBMCs. The receptor source for this set is a woman aged 40 to 50 in good health and CMV-seropositive. CDR3s include the opening cysteine and the closing phenylalanine or tryptophan. The D gene is left open where the match is weak. Clone size is stated in some rows and not others, as once, few, many or a class when expanded.

d_gene	v_gene	len	abundance	j_gene	CDR3aa	CDR3nt
NA	TRBV5-6	15	NA	TRBJ2-5	CASSLNWATQETQYF	TGTGCCAGCAGCTTGAATTGGGCTACCCAAGAGACCCAGTACTTC
NA	TRBV30	13	NA	TRBJ1-4	CAWSPDRNEKLFF	TGTGCCTGGAGTCCCGACAGGAATGAAAAACTGTTTTTT
NA	TRBV5-1	14	NA	TRBJ2-5	CASSQGGYQETQYF	TGCGCCAGCAGCCAAGGAGGGTACCAAGAGACCCAGTACTTC
TRBD2	TRBV5-1	14	NA	TRBJ2-7	CASSLAASGYEQCF	TGCGCCAGCAGCTTGGCGGCTAGCGGCTACGAGCAGTGCTTC
TRBD1	TRBV28	14	NA	TRBJ1-1	CASRHQPGTGEAFF	TGTGCCAGCAGACATCAACCCGGGACAGGAGAAGCTTTCTTT
NA	TRBV29-1	10	few	TRBJ1-1	CSVDREGAFF	TGCAGCGTTGACAGGGAGGGAGCTTTCTTT
NA	TRBV4-2	15	NA	TRBJ2-7	CASSQDRGSDYEQYF	TGTGCCAGCAGCCAAGATCGGGGATCTGACTACGAGCAGTACTTC
TRBD2	TRBV7-8	18	NA	TRBJ2-7	CASSLLASGGAVAYEQYF	TGTGCCAGCAGCTTACTCGCTAGCGGGGGGGCCGTAGCTTACGAGCAGTACTTC
NA	TRBV5-5	15	NA	TRBJ2-5	CASSSPVGGIETQYF	TGTGCCAGCAGCTCCCCTGTTGGGGGCATAGAGACCCAGTACTTC
NA	TRBV15	16	NA	TRBJ1-4	CATSRDLLGGNEKLFF	TGTGCCACCAGCAGAGATCTTTTAGGCGGTAATGAAAAACTGTTTTTT
TRBD1	TRBV6-5	14	NA	TRBJ2-7	CASKPGQGRLEQYF	TGTGCCAGCAAACCGGGACAGGGTAGGCTCGAGCAGTACTTC
TRBD1	TRBV2	14	NA	TRBJ1-5	CASNYDRGPQPQHF	TGTGCCAGCAATTACGACAGGGGGCCTCAGCCCCAGCATTTT
NA	TRBV5-1	14	NA	TRBJ2-2	CASQTGPNTGELFF	TGCGCCAGCCAAACAGGGCCTAACACCGGGGAGCTGTTTTTT
NA	TRBV30	14	few	TRBJ1-6	CAWCVGSGGSPLHF	TGTGCCTGGTGTGTCGGTTCCGGGGGATCACCCCTCCACTTT
TRBD1	TRBV6-1	15	NA	TRBJ2-7	CASNEGQGASYEQYF	TGTGCCAGCAACGAGGGACAGGGAGCCTCCTACGAGCAGTACTTC
TRBD2	TRBV5-4	15	NA	TRBJ2-1	CASSWGGGSYNEQFF	TGTGCCAGCAGCTGGGGGGGAGGGTCCTACAATGAGCAGTTCTTC
TRBD1	TRBV5-1	14	NA	TRBJ2-3	CASSVDRETDTQYF	TGCGCCAGCAGCGTCGACAGGGAGACAGATACGCAGTATTTT
NA	TRBV12-5	16	few	TRBJ1-3	CASGLIGGVVENTIYF	TGTGCTAGTGGTTTGATTGGTGGTGTAGTAGAGAACACCATATATTTT
TRBD1	TRBV18	15	NA	TRBJ1-4	CASSPGQGSREKLFF	TGTGCCAGCTCACCGGGACAGGGATCGCGCGAAAAACTGTTTTTT
TRBD1	TRBV7-9	12	NA	TRBJ2-7	CATQGATYEQYF	TGTGCCACCCAGGGGGCTACCTACGAGCAGTACTTC
NA	TRBV28	13	NA	TRBJ2-7	CASSPGTPYEQYF	TGTGCCAGCAGTCCAGGGACACCCTACGAGCAGTACTTC
TRBD2	TRBV19	15	NA	TRBJ2-3	CASSAVAGGTDTQYF	TGTGCCAGTAGCGCCGTGGCGGGGGGCACAGATACGCAGTATTTT
TRBD1	TRBV6-1	14	NA	TRBJ2-4	CASSEAGGVDIQYF	TGTGCCAGCAGTGAAGCAGGGGGCGTAGACATTCAGTACTTC
TRBD1	TRBV7-2	14	NA	TRBJ2-7	CASSSDRASHEQYF	TGTGCCAGCAGCTCAGACAGGGCCTCCCACGAGCAGTACTTC
TRBD2	TRBV5-4	15	NA	TRBJ2-7	CASSAQLAGANEQYF	TGTGCCAGCAGCGCACAACTAGCGGGAGCCAACGAGCAGTACTTC
NA	TRBV28	10	NA	TRBJ2-7	CASSRKSMTF	TGTGCCAGCAGTCGCAAAAGTATGACTTTC
TRBD1	TRBV2	14	NA	TRBJ2-1	CASSDGQGMDEQFF	TGTGCCAGCAGTGATGGACAGGGTATGGATGAGCAGTTCTTC
NA	TRBV28	14	NA	TRBJ1-1	CASDGFREDTEAFF	TGTGCCAGCGACGGTTTCAGGGAGGACACTGAAGCTTTCTTT
TRBD2	TRBV6-4	17	few	TRBJ2-2	CASSPQLALANTGELFF	TGTGCCAGCAGTCCCCAACTAGCGCTTGCGAACACCGGGGAGCTGTTTTTT
TRBD1	TRBV5-1	14	NA	TRBJ2-5	CASSRTGGLETQYF	TGCGCCAGCAGCCGGACAGGGGGCTTGGAGACCCAGTACTTC
NA	TRBV25-1	12	NA	TRBJ2-5	CASSDILGTQYF	TGTGCCAGCAGTGATATACTTGGGACCCAGTACTTC